The entry below describes one T cell receptor (beta chain). Its specificity is unknown. Sequenced by immunoSEQ multiplex PCR; TCRdb stores in-frame clones only, minus some. The table lists 150,000 to 200,000 clones, just over 90% of them singletons. The sample belongs to a study of T cell responses to AZD1222 COVID-19 vaccine. Study-wide findings and caveats: Clonal diversity may have been underestimated, and the donors were mostly white British, with more females than males. Unmutated variant regions are reportedly targeted by nearly half of spike-specific TCRs.

Timing groups of about 4 and about 12 weeks for second doses were pooled. Germline loops: CDR1 SGHRS, CDR2 YFSETQ. CDR3 length: 16 residues. The germline V and J ends were trimmed by 2 bases and 6 bases, with 18 bases remaining between them. The sequence was obtained from an adult who received the AZD1222 COVID-19 vaccine. The sequences come from peripheral blood, collected 28 days after the second AZD1222 dose. This chain connects TRBV5-1 to TRBJ2-1, with a weak D call TRBD2 (6 bases). Written as DNA, the CDR3 is TGCGCCAGCAGCTTCAACCACGAAAGCGGGTTCAATGAGCAGTTCTTC. As protein: CASSFNHESGFNEQFF. Drawing the rest from reference TRBV5-1 and TRBJ2-1, the complete variable domain is KAGVTQTPRYLIKTRGQQVTLSCSPISGHRSVSWYQQTPGQGLQFLFEYFSETQRNKGNFPGRFSGRQFSNSRSEMNVSTLELGDSALYLCASSFNHESGFNEQFFGPGTRLTVL.